This TCR beta chain was sequenced in a study of blood T cell repertoires in COVID-19. At the level of the study: Collection of acute and convalescent COVID-19 samples took place in the United States, Italy and Spain. Sources were T cells, B-cell-depleted T cells, or PBMCs; the material itself was cDNA or gDNA.

Authors' processing steps: Using reference gene primer amplification, nucleated cell counts were estimated. Assay used: immunoSEQ multiplex PCR; TCRdb lists only in-frame clones, some missing. That table supplies the V and J calls and clone size; D and trimming were determined from the DNA. The table lists about 250,000 clones, approximately 90% of them singletons, with roughly 0.8% in the top ten. The trim removed 2 bases at V and 1 base at J, leaving 7 bases unmatched. This CDR3 is built from 16 residues. CDR1 and CDR2 (germline): KGHSH, LQKENI. Input material: peripheral blood. This TCR derives from a man aged 25-40 years with acute or convalescent COVID-19. The chain has TRBV18 and TRBJ1-2; 7 bases fit TRBD1. CDR3 nucleotide sequence: TGTGCCAGCTCACCATTGGGACAGTCTAATAACTATGGCTACACCTTC. It encodes CASSPLGQSNNYGYTF.